This is a list of T cell receptor beta chains from one sample in a study of HIV-infected patients and healthy controls. TCRdb reanalysed the 5' RACE reads using MiXCR and keeps one entry per CDR3 protein. The table shows some 70,000 distinct CDR3 sequences, with 15% to 20% occurring only once. The sample was CD4+ T cells from blood. These receptors all come from a human donor in good health. Each CDR3 is given with its conserved first and last residue. D genes are given only for firm matches. Only part of the rows carry a size: once, few, many, or a class if the clone is expanded.

>TRBV20-1|TRBJ2-7|few|TRBD1
CSASEGTGVAEQYF
TGCAGTGCTAGTGAGGGGACAGGGGTTGCCGAGCAGTACTTC
>TRBV18|TRBJ1-4|-|-
CASSWTHTSSEKLFF
TGTGCCAGCTCATGGACACATACCTCAAGTGAAAAACTGTTTTTT
>TRBV20-1|TRBJ2-3|few|TRBD2
CSARDRTSGGALNTQYF
TGCAGTGCTAGAGATCGGACTAGCGGGGGGGCCCTTAATACGCAGTATTTT
>TRBV7-2|TRBJ2-5|-|-
CASSPSSAREETQYF
TGTGCCAGCAGCCCCTCATCCGCTAGGGAGGAGACCCAGTACTTC
>TRBV27|TRBJ1-2|-|-
CASSLVPNYGYTF
TGTGCCAGCAGTTTAGTCCCAAACTATGGCTACACCTTC
>TRBV29-1|TRBJ1-1|many|-
CSVDPGHKNTEAFF
TGCAGCGTTGATCCCGGACACAAGAACACTGAAGCTTTCTTT
>TRBV6-6|TRBJ2-7|-|-
CASLRGGEGYEQYF
TGTGCCAGCCTTCGAGGAGGGGAAGGGTACGAGCAGTACTTC
>TRBV7-2|TRBJ1-5|-|-
CASSRNAGNQPQHF
TGTGCCAGCAGCCGGAACGCGGGCAATCAGCCCCAGCATTTT
>TRBV27|TRBJ2-5|-|-
CASSLRRLGETQYF
TGTGCCAGCAGTTTACGCAGGTTGGGGGAGACCCAGTACTTC
>TRBV7-3|TRBJ2-7|few|-
CASSPGRDGRYEQYF
TGTGCCAGCAGCCCCGGGCGGGATGGGCGCTACGAGCAGTACTTC
>TRBV5-1|TRBJ1-2|once|-
CASSLSQDGYTF
TGCGCCAGCAGCTTGTCACAGGATGGCTACACCTTC